Only one count was recorded for the clone carrying this T cell receptor (beta chain). V shed 5 bases and J 5 bases; nucleotides not matched to a gene: 11. The CDR3 extends over 18 amino acids. Germline V gives CDR1 SGHTA, CDR2 FQGNSA. The data were taken from a study of T cell responses to AZD1222 COVID-19 vaccine. Assay used: immunoSEQ multiplex PCR; TCRdb lists only in-frame clones, some missing. The table shows 150,000 or so clones, with approximately 88% occurring only once. The source material was peripheral blood, sampled on day 0 of MenACWY control vaccination. This TCR was recovered from an adult in good health. The chain joins TRBV7-2 to TRBJ2-1, with 14 bases aligning to TRBD2. The CDR3 DNA reads as TGTGCCAGCAGCACGAGGACTAGCGGGGGGCGACCCCACAATGAGCAGTTCTTC. As protein: CASSTRTSGGRPHNEQFF.